The 32 T cell receptor beta chains below all came from one sample that was sequenced in a study of cytomegalovirus exposure and HLA in healthy donors. Both 60 Vbeta primers and 13 Jbeta primers went into the PCR. TCRdb's table, derived via immunoSEQ multiplex PCR, lists solely in-frame clones and lacks some. Seen here are roughly 87,000 clones, less than 85% observed once, and the top ten hold around 3.9%. The source material was PBMCs. The source is a man between 60 and 70 years old in good health and CMV-seronegative.

The chain combines TRBV7-3 with TRBJ2-5; 8 positions match TRBD2. The CDR3 extends over 15 amino acids. V dropped 4 bases and J dropped 7; count of bases not matched to a gene: 11. Germline CDR1 reads SGHTA; CDR2 reads FQGTGA. The CDR3 bases are TGTGCCAGCAGCTCGCGAGCGGGGGTGGGGGGGACCCAGTACTTC. Amino acid sequence: CASSSRAGVGGTQYF. Full variable domain (missing parts from reference TRBV7-3 and TRBJ2-5): GAGVSQTPSNKVTEKGKYVELRCDPISGHTALYWYRQSLGQGPEFLIYFQGTGAADDSGLPNDRFFAVRPEGSVSTLKIQRTERGDSAVYLCASSSRAGVGGTQYFGPGTRLLVL.

Only a few counts were recorded for this clone. The V gene is TRBV19, the J gene TRBJ1-5; the D gene is possibly TRBD1 (6 bases). Trimming took off 2 bases at V and 3 bases at J, with 14 bases between the two ends. This CDR3 has 16 amino acids. Germline V gene data show CDR1 as LNHDA and CDR2 as SQIVND (reference sequence). In DNA form, the CDR3 reads TGTGCCAGTAGTATATCAAAAGGGGGAGACAATCAGCCCCAGCATTTT. It codes for CASSISKGGDNQPQHF.

This clone was counted only a few times. The chain combines TRBV7-7 with TRBJ2-7; D is ambiguous. Trimming removed 4 bases from V and 2 bases from J, with 12 bases in between. The CDR3 is 14 amino acids. Looked up from germline, CDR1 is SSHAT and CDR2 is FNYEAQ (reference sequence). CDR3 bases: TGTGCCAGCAGCTCAGACTCTTCACCCTACGAGCAGTACTTC. Its translation is CASSSDSSPYEQYF.

The chain has TRBV29-1 and TRBJ1-5; the match to TRBD1 covers 10 bases. With V trimmed by 5 bases and J by 6 bases, 4 bases remained unmatched. CDR3 length equals 13 residues. Germline loops: CDR1 SQVTM, CDR2 ANQGSEA. In DNA, the CDR3 is TGCAGCGTTTCCCGGGACAGGGGTCAGCCCCAGCATTTT. Translation gives CSVSRDRGQPQHF. The full variable domain, completed using reference TRBV29-1 and TRBJ1-5, is SAVISQKPSRDICQRGTSLTIQCQVDSQVTMMFWYRQQPGQSLTLIATANQGSEATYESGFVIDKFPISRPNLTFSTLTVSNMSPEDSSIYLCSVSRDRGQPQHFGDGTRLSIL.

This sequence joins TRBV7-9 and TRBJ2-3, with 15 bases fitting TRBD2. The trim removed 4 bases at V and 0 bases at J, leaving 5 bases unmatched. CDR1 is SEHNR and CDR2 is FQNEAQ in the germline V gene (reference sequence). The CDR3 sequence is 18 residues long. In nucleotides, the CDR3 is TGTGCCAGCAGCTCCGGACTAGCGGGGGGGCCTAGCACAGATACGCAGTATTTT. Translating gives CASSSGLAGGPSTDTQYF.

The rearrangement uses TRBV6-1 and TRBJ1-1; TRBD1 might be the D (5 bases). The germline gives CDR1 MNHNS, CDR2 SASEGT. Trimming cost V 10 bases and J 4 bases, with 16 bases left between them. This CDR3 has 13 residues. Here the CDR3 DNA reads TGTGCCACCGAGTGGGGGGGTGGCACTGAAGCTTTCTTT. It translates to CATEWGGGTEAFF.

This clone was seen more than once but under ten times. The chain combines TRBV2 with TRBJ1-1, with TRBD1 identical over 7 bases. Trimming cost V 6 bases and J 1 base; bases outside gene matches: 14. The CDR3 has 17 amino acids. The germline V gene encodes CDR1 SNHLY and CDR2 FYNNEI. CDR3 DNA sequence: TGTGCCAGCAGGGCCGGGACAGTGGGAAGGGCGAACACTGAAGCTTTCTTT. Encoded protein: CASRAGTVGRANTEAFF.

This clone was seen just once. J is TRBJ2-5 and V is TRBV6-1; 9 nucleotides align to TRBD1. The CDR3 loop spans 14 amino acids. From germline, CDR1 is MNHNS and CDR2 SASEGT. V shed 6 bases, J shed 4 bases, and the junction held 6 bases outside the gene matches. The CDR3, as DNA: TGTGCCAGCAGCTACAGGGGGCGGCGAGAGACCCAGTACTTC. Translating it yields CASSYRGRRETQYF.

This chain uses TRBV5-6 with TRBJ2-2; a possible D gene is TRBD1 (5 bases). The length of the CDR3 is 15 residues. The germline V gene has CDR1 SGHDT and CDR2 YYEEEE. Between the trimmed V and J ends, which lost 2 bases and 4 bases, there was a span of 12 bases. This CDR3 reads CASSFSAGRTGELFF. CDR3 bases: TGTGCCAGCAGCTTTTCGGCAGGGCGCACCGGGGAGCTGTTTTTT.

The chain links TRBV2 to TRBJ2-4; no definite D call. The CDR3 loop spans 13 amino acids. V lost 6 bases and J lost 7, with 13 bases in between. Germline assignment: CDR1 SNHLY and CDR2 FYNNEI. Here the CDR3 reads CASSPPPRNIQYF. CDR3 nucleotide sequence: TGTGCCAGCAGCCCCCCCCCGCGGAACATTCAGTACTTC.

The chain carries TRBV2 and TRBJ2-7, with a possible D match to TRBD2 (5 bases). The CDR3 runs 13 residues. Germline V lookup: CDR1 SNHLY, CDR2 FYNNEI. Trimming shortened V by 6 bases and J by 2 bases, and 11 bases separated the two germline ends. The CDR3 sequence is CASSGLGPYEQYF. The CDR3 bases are TGTGCCAGCAGCGGACTCGGGCCCTACGAGCAGTACTTC.

The chain's CDR3 is CASSDPGQGAYEQYF. The CDR3 region has the DNA TGTGCCAGCAGCGACCCGGGACAGGGGGCCTACGAGCAGTACTTC. V usage is TRBV7-9 and J usage is TRBJ2-7; 11 bases line up with TRBD1. The trim removed 5 bases at V and 2 bases at J, leaving 5 bases unmatched. CDR1 and CDR2 (germline): SEHNR, FQNEAQ (reference sequence). The CDR3 has 15 amino acids.

This clone appeared a single time. CDR3 loop: CASALTGGYGYTF. DNA of the CDR3: TGTGCCAGCGCCTTGACAGGGGGCTATGGCTACACCTTC. The chain is built from TRBV6-1 and TRBJ1-2; 9 nucleotides line up with TRBD1. Germline trimming cut 8 bases from V and 4 bases from J; bases unmatched to any gene: 5. Germline-derived CDR1 and CDR2 are MNHNS and SASEGT. The CDR3 extends over 13 amino acids.

The V call is TRBV4-2, the J call TRBJ2-5, with 11 positions matching TRBD2. Germline-derived CDR1 and CDR2 are LGHNA and YNFKEQ. The V gene end was trimmed by 3 bases and the J gene end by 11 bases; junction bases not matched to a gene: 11. CDR3 length: 15 amino acids. CDR3 sequence (DNA): TGTGCCAGCAGCCAGGATAGCGGGGGGGCTGGGGAGCAGTACTTC. Translated, it gives CASSQDSGGAGEQYF.

This clone turned up a few times. The chain carries TRBV25-1 and TRBJ2-1; 10 bases align to TRBD2. CDR3 size: 17 residues. Losses at the gene ends were 6 bases for V and 8 bases for J; bases not matched to a gene: 16. The V gene's germline CDR1 is MGHDK and CDR2 SYGVNS. As DNA, the CDR3 is TGTGCCAGCAGGGGCAGGACTAGCGGCGGGCCAGACGATGAGCAGTTCTTC. Protein: CASRGRTSGGPDDEQFF.

This clone was detected only a few times. The rearrangement joins TRBV2 to TRBJ1-1; 7 bases align to TRBD1. The CDR3 has 14 amino acids. Germline values: CDR1 SNHLY, CDR2 FYNNEI. V lost 6 bases to trimming and J lost 1 base; unmatched junction nucleotides: 5. The CDR3 nucleotides are TGTGCCAGCAGCAGGGCAGGGGGGAACACTGAAGCTTTCTTT. Its translation: CASSRAGGNTEAFF.

The chain links TRBV7-3 to TRBJ2-7; 10 nucleotides align to TRBD2. CDR1 is SGHTA, CDR2 FQGTGA, per germline. V dropped 5 bases and J dropped 5; count of bases not matched to a gene: 3. The CDR3 contains 13 residues. The chain's CDR3 is CASSPGTSDEQYF. Written as DNA, the CDR3 is TGTGCCAGCAGCCCCGGGACTAGCGACGAGCAGTACTTC.

The chain carries TRBV13 and TRBJ2-7; D remains unclear. This CDR3 contains 13 residues. Germline assignment: CDR1 PRHDT and CDR2 FYEKMQ (reference sequence). V lost 2 bases to trimming and J lost 3 bases, with 8 bases between them. The CDR3 here is CASSLSESYEQYF. CDR3 in DNA: TGTGCCAGCAGCTTATCGGAGAGCTACGAGCAGTACTTC.

The chain is built from TRBV21-1 and TRBJ2-7; the DNA was not compared with TRBD1, the D call given in the table. TRBV21-1 has pseudogene status. The CDR3 contains 14 residues. CDR3 nucleotide sequence: TGTGCCAGCAGCCCCGGGACAGCAGGCTACGAGCAGTACTTC. Translated, it gives CASSPGTAGYEQYF.

J is TRBJ1-4 and V is TRBV27; D may be TRBD1 (6 bases). Germline assignment: CDR1 MNHEY and CDR2 SMNVEV (reference sequence). This CDR3 spans 18 amino acids. V dropped 2 bases and J dropped 4 bases, with 20 bases sitting between them. For the CDR3, the DNA is TGTGCCAGCAGTTTAACTGGGACAAGCCCAGCCATTAATGAAAAACTGTTTTTT. Its protein is CASSLTGTSPAINEKLFF.

The genes are TRBV5-1 and TRBJ1-1; D gene ambiguous. Germline V CDR1 and CDR2: SGHRS, YFSETQ. There are 15 residues in the CDR3. Trimming stripped 3 bases from V and 4 bases from J, with 16 bases between. The CDR3 region is CASSSAGLSGTEAFF. In DNA form, the CDR3 reads TGCGCCAGCAGCTCGGCGGGTCTTTCTGGCACTGAAGCTTTCTTT.

There are a few counts of this clone. The J gene is TRBJ2-7, the V gene TRBV28; 8 positions match TRBD1. CDR3 length: 14 residues. The V segment lost 6 bases and the J segment 8 bases; nucleotides outside the gene matches: 12. CDR1 is MDHEN, CDR2 SYDVKM, per germline. The CDR3 region has the DNA TGTGCCAGCAGGCCCCCGGGACAGGCCCACCAGCAGTACTTC. Protein product: CASRPPGQAHQQYF.

The chain carries TRBV29-1 and TRBJ1-1; 9 positions agree with TRBD1. Germline V lookup: CDR1 SQVTM, CDR2 ANQGSEA. The CDR3 contains 12 residues. J was trimmed by 1 base and V by 7 bases; bases with no gene match: 1. The CDR3 loop is CSGDRENTEAFF. Here the CDR3 DNA reads TGCAGCGGGGACAGGGAGAACACTGAAGCTTTCTTT.

V gene TRBV6-6 combines with J gene TRBJ2-7, with TRBD1 as a possible D gene (6 bases). This CDR3 region has 11 residues. Germline CDR1 reads MNHNY; CDR2 reads SVGAGI (reference sequence). The V and J ends lost 8 bases and 5 bases respectively, with 10 bases between them. The CDR3 nucleotides read TGTGCCAGCGCCAGGGGCAACGAGCAGTACTTC. Its protein is CASARGNEQYF.

The V gene is TRBV5-1, the J gene TRBJ2-6, with 8 positions matching TRBD1. Germline V gene sequence: CDR1 SGHRS, CDR2 YFSETQ. The CDR3 spans 15 residues. Trimming at V came to 4 bases and at J to 4 bases, leaving 4 bases not matched to a gene. CDR3 bases: TGCGCCAGCAGCCAGACAGGGGCCGGGGCCAACGTCCTGACTTTC. It is translated as CASSQTGAGANVLTF. Variable domain in full (rest from reference TRBV5-1 and TRBJ2-6): KAGVTQTPRYLIKTRGQQVTLSCSPISGHRSVSWYQQTPGQGLQFLFEYFSETQRNKGNFPGRFSGRQFSNSRSEMNVSTLELGDSALYLCASSQTGAGANVLTFGAGSRLTVL.

This rearrangement joins TRBV2 to TRBJ2-7; possible D gene TRBD2, 5 bases. V gave up 8 bases and J gave up 4 bases, with 24 bases separating them. CDR1 SNHLY and CDR2 FYNNEI come from the germline V gene. The CDR3 runs 16 residues. DNA for the CDR3: TGTGCCAGCCCGGGGTACGGAGCCAGTGGAATTTACGAGCAGTACTTC. Amino acid sequence: CASPGYGASGIYEQYF.

The V and J genes are TRBV7-9 and TRBJ1-2; D remains ambiguous. Germline V lookup: CDR1 SEHNR, CDR2 FQNEAQ (reference sequence). This CDR3 has 12 residues. V lost 5 bases, J lost 7 bases, and 11 bases lay in between. The CDR3 here is CASSPPEGGYTF. The CDR3 nucleotides read TGTGCCAGCAGCCCCCCAGAGGGTGGCTACACCTTC.

The chain recombines TRBV2 with TRBJ1-6; no firm D call. This CDR3 contains 14 residues. Germline V gene sequence: CDR1 SNHLY, CDR2 FYNNEI. V lost 3 bases and J lost 9, with 12 bases in between. This chain's CDR3 is CASSEERGFSPLHF. CDR3 nucleotides: TGTGCCAGCAGTGAGGAGAGAGGTTTTTCACCCCTCCACTTT.

The chain is built from TRBV6-1 and TRBJ1-5, with a weak D call TRBD1 (5 bases). This CDR3 comprises 13 residues. CDR1 and CDR2 (germline): MNHNS, SASEGT. Trimming shortened V by 3 bases and J by 7 bases, and 10 bases separated the two germline ends. This CDR3 is CASSDTGRQPQHF. The CDR3 DNA follows: TGTGCCAGCAGTGACACAGGTCGCCAGCCCCAGCATTTT.

The sample holds one count of this clone. The CDR3 nucleotides read TGTGCCAGCAGCCCTCTGGTAGGGGCAGCCTACGAGCAGTACTTC. Amino acids: CASSPLVGAAYEQYF. This rearrangement joins TRBV7-8 to TRBJ2-7; D is perhaps TRBD1 (5 bases). The V and J ends lost 5 bases and 2 bases respectively, with 16 bases between them. Germline V gene lookup returns CDR1 SGHVS and CDR2 FQNEAQ. This CDR3 is built from 15 residues.

This chain uses TRBV11-1 with TRBJ2-1; 11 bases are a match to TRBD2. CDR3 size: 16 residues. J gave up 7 bases and V 5 bases, and 10 bases lay outside the gene matches. Germline CDR1 SGHAT, CDR2 FQDESV (reference sequence). Written as DNA, the CDR3 is TGTGCCAGCAGCCAGGGACTAGCGGCGTTTCGAAATGAGCAGTTCTTC. Protein product: CASSQGLAAFRNEQFF.

The V and J genes are TRBV14 and TRBJ1-2; D ambiguous. V dropped 1 base and J dropped 4 bases, with 10 bases sitting between them. The CDR3 extends over 14 amino acids. Germline assignment: CDR1 SGHDN and CDR2 FVKESK. The CDR3 reads CASSQVGLTYGYTF. CDR3 DNA: TGTGCCAGCAGCCAAGTCGGGTTAACCTATGGCTACACCTTC.